The clone carrying this T cell receptor beta chain came up once. This sample includes further DNA sequences coding for the same CDR3. This CDR3 has 13 residues. The germline gives CDR1 SGDLS, CDR2 YYNGEE. Trimming took 3 bases from V and 0 from J, leaving 6 bases between them. The data are from a study of shared clonotypes between healthy human individuals. Libraries were prepared by immunoSEQ multiplex PCR; TCRdb keeps only in-frame clonotypes and omits some of them. The sample yields some 2,000,000 clones, about 95% seen once. The naive CD8 subset, CD45RO-negative cells positively selected for CCR7, excluded terminally differentiated effector memory CD45RA+ cells.

The origin of this receptor is a man between 18 and 29 years old in good health. Material for sequencing was naive CD8+ T cells sorted from blood. The V and J genes are TRBV9 and TRBJ1-1; D is unresolved. The CDR3 DNA sequence: TGTGCCAGCAGCGCCTTGGTGAACACTGAAGCTTTCTTT. It is translated as CASSALVNTEAFF.